The T cell receptor beta chain under discussion was sequenced for a study of blood T cells in healthy people across ages. A second PCR of about 7 to 12 cycles used a sample-barcoded 5' primer and a J-beta primer mix. TCRdb analysed the 5' RACE reads with MiXCR anew, one entry per CDR3 protein. This sample has 800,000 to 1,000,000 distinct CDR3 sequences, with roughly 52% found just once. The CDR3 runs 11 residues. V gave up 1 base and J gave up 12 bases, with 9 bases separating them. This clonotype showed up many times. The chain uses TRBV12-3 or TRBV12-4 and TRBJ2-5; D not resolved. The sequenced sample consisted of blood. This TCR was recovered from a man aged 30-40 years in good health. CDR3 bases: TGTGCCAGCAGTTTAGAGTTGGTCAAGTACTTC. As protein: CASSLELVKYF.